A selection of T cell receptor beta chains follows, all from one sample in a study of cytomegalovirus exposure and HLA in healthy donors. Profiled with immunoSEQ multiplex PCR; TCRdb holds only in-frame clones, not every one. The data contain approximately 78,000 clones, approximately 70% of them singletons. Material for sequencing was PBMCs. The receptors here all came from a man aged 35 to 55 in good health and CMV-seropositive. Both conserved end residues are part of each CDR3. D genes are given only for firm matches. Size is omitted from some rows. Given values are once, few, many or a class for expanded clones.

TRBJ2-7 - few TRBV28 12 CASRGDSYEQYF TGTGCCAGCAGAGGGGACTCCTACGAGCAGTACTTC
TRBJ2-7 TRBD1 - TRBV5-1 16 CASRGPGTGTAYEQYF TGCGCCAGCAGAGGTCCCGGGACAGGGACGGCCTACGAGCAGTACTTC
TRBJ1-4 - - TRBV11-2 14 CASSLSRVGEKLFF TGTGCCAGCAGCTTAAGCCGGGTTGGTGAAAAACTGTTTTTT
TRBJ1-4 - - TRBV6-6 14 CASSSDTIIEKLFF TGTGCCAGCAGTTCGGACACTATAATTGAAAAACTGTTTTTT
TRBJ2-3 TRBD2 - TRBV4-1 15 CASSQALAGGTTQYF TGCGCCAGCAGCCAAGCACTAGCGGGGGGGACTACGCAGTATTTT
TRBJ1-1 TRBD1 few TRBV19 16 CASSISPRGRKGEAFF TGTGCCAGTAGTATCTCGCCTAGGGGGCGAAAGGGTGAAGCTTTCTTT
TRBJ1-3 - - TRBV14 15 CASSQLGTAGNTIYF TGTGCCAGCAGCCAATTAGGGACTGCTGGAAACACCATATATTTT
TRBJ2-7 TRBD2 few TRBV9 15 CASSVNGLAGDEQYF TGTGCCAGCAGCGTCAACGGACTAGCGGGGGACGAGCAGTACTTC
TRBJ1-1 - - TRBV7-2 14 CASSLVGGGTEAFF TGTGCCAGCAGCTTAGTCGGCGGTGGCACTGAAGCTTTCTTT
TRBJ2-7 - - TRBV6-5 13 CASRSPEINEQYF TGTGCCAGCAGGTCCCCCGAGATTAACGAGCAGTACTTC
TRBJ2-7 - once TRBV5-8 14 CASTHRGSSYEQYF TGTGCCAGCACCCATAGAGGCAGCTCCTACGAGCAGTACTTC
TRBJ1-2 TRBD1 - TRBV9 13 CASSDGQGNGYTF TGTGCCAGCAGCGACGGACAGGGTAATGGCTACACCTTC
TRBJ1-1 - few TRBV11-2 16 CASSLPRGSGRPEAFF TGTGCCAGCAGCCTTCCCAGGGGAAGTGGGCGTCCTGAAGCTTTCTTT
TRBJ2-7 TRBD1 - TRBV5-6 15 CASSLGGTGYYEQYF TGTGCCAGCAGCTTGGGAGGGACAGGGTACTACGAGCAGTACTTC
TRBJ1-1 - - TRBV2 14 CASQQGQVNTEAFF TGTGCCAGCCAACAGGGTCAAGTTAACACTGAAGCTTTCTTT
TRBJ1-1 - medium-sized TRBV7-9 14 CASSPRLENTEAFF TGTGCCAGCAGCCCGCGCCTCGAGAACACTGAAGCTTTCTTT
TRBJ1-2 TRBD1 few TRBV6-5 14 CASSAGTGVAGYTF TGTGCCAGCAGTGCCGGGACAGGGGTTGCTGGCTACACCTTC
TRBJ2-5 - - TRBV7-9 13 CASSWRGQETQYF TGTGCCAGCAGCTGGAGAGGGCAAGAGACCCAGTACTTC
TRBJ2-1 TRBD2 - TRBV7-2 12 CASSSRTSGKIF TGTGCCAGCAGTTCCCGGACTAGCGGTAAGATCTTC
TRBJ2-5 - - TRBV5-4 12 CASSRLEETQYF TGTGCCAGCAGCCGCCTAGAAGAGACCCAGTACTTC
TRBJ2-3 TRBD2 - TRBV2 18 CASSEALTSRGDTDTQYF TGTGCCAGCAGTGAAGCGCTGACTAGCCGGGGGGACACAGATACGCAGTATTTT
TRBJ2-1 - - TRBV27 13 CASSLSHRNEQFF TGTGCCAGCAGTTTGTCCCACAGGAATGAGCAGTTCTTC
TRBJ1-2 TRBD1 - TRBV10-1 14 CASTLTGGHYGYTF TGCGCCAGCACTCTGACAGGGGGCCACTATGGCTACACCTTC
TRBJ2-1 - - TRBV6-1 13 CASRRTAPFEQFF TGTGCCAGCAGACGGACAGCCCCATTTGAGCAGTTCTTC
TRBJ2-7 - - TRBV7-2 14 CASSVRSSSYEQYF TGTGCCAGCAGCGTAAGAAGTAGCTCCTACGAGCAGTACTTC
TRBJ2-5 - few TRBV7-9 13 CASERGLSETQYF TGTGCCAGCGAAAGAGGGCTGTCCGAGACCCAGTACTTC
TRBJ2-7 - few TRBV28 16 CASSSVRGSGSYEQYF TGTGCCAGCAGTTCCGTTCGGGGGAGCGGCTCCTACGAGCAGTACTTC
TRBJ1-1 - - TRBV7-7 15 CASSLPPPGGTEAFF TGTGCTAGCAGCTTACCGCCTCCTGGGGGGACTGAAGCTTTCTTT
TRBJ2-4 TRBD1 - TRBV6-1 16 CASSEAGTGVLAIQYF TGTGCCAGCAGTGAAGCGGGGACAGGGGTATTGGCCATTCAGTACTTC
TRBJ2-1 - few TRBV10-2 16 CASSGGLGSSYNEQFF TGCGCCAGCAGTGGGGGGCTAGGAAGCTCCTACAATGAGCAGTTCTTC
TRBJ2-1 TRBD1 once TRBV9 17 CASSVGGGQGSGNEQFF TGTGCCAGCAGCGTAGGTGGGGGACAGGGGTCGGGCAATGAGCAGTTCTTC
TRBJ2-3 TRBD2 few TRBV9 20 CASSTSGGLAGGLGTDTQYF TGTGCCAGCAGCACGTCTGGGGGGCTAGCGGGGGGGCTAGGCACAGATACGCAGTATTTT
TRBJ1-2 - - TRBV30 13 CAWRVDRNYGYTF TGTGCCTGGAGGGTGGACAGAAACTATGGCTACACCTTC
TRBJ2-7 TRBD2 - TRBV6-6 16 CASSLRDSGGTYEQYF TGTGCCAGCAGTTTGCGGGATAGCGGGGGCACCTACGAGCAGTACTTC
TRBJ2-7 TRBD1 once TRBV5-5 14 CASSRDSISYEQYF TGTGCCAGCAGTCGGGACAGTATTTCCTACGAGCAGTACTTC
TRBJ1-1 - few TRBV25-1 15 CASSAATAKNTEAFF TGTGCCAGCAGTGCCGCGACAGCAAAGAACACTGAAGCTTTCTTT
TRBJ2-7 - - TRBV2 16 CASGGTVALISYEQYF TGTGCCAGCGGGGGGACAGTAGCCTTAATTTCCTACGAGCAGTACTTC
TRBJ1-3 - - TRBV21-1 15 CASSNAVGGWDTIYF TGTGCCAGCAGCAATGCGGTAGGGGGTTGGGACACCATATATTTT
TRBJ2-5 - - TRBV7-7 13 CASSSDLQETQYF TGTGCTAGCAGCTCAGATCTCCAAGAGACCCAGTACTTC
TRBJ1-1 - - TRBV28 14 CASRTRRGNTEAFF TGTGCCAGCAGGACCCGCAGGGGGAACACTGAAGCTTTCTTT
TRBJ1-5 - - TRBV5-5 15 CASSPTGTTNQPQHF TGTGCCAGCAGCCCTACCGGGACAACCAATCAGCCCCAGCATTTT
TRBJ1-1 - - TRBV30 15 CAWGPYGGANTEAFF TGTGCCTGGGGACCTTATGGGGGCGCGAACACTGAAGCTTTCTTT
TRBJ1-2 - - TRBV10-3 12 CAIEGIEGGYTF TGTGCCATCGAGGGTATTGAAGGTGGCTACACCTTC
TRBJ2-1 TRBD2 few TRBV5-1 17 CASSLLAGGLGSNEQFF TGCGCCAGCAGCTTACTAGCGGGGGGTTTGGGTAGCAATGAGCAGTTCTTC
TRBJ1-2 - few TRBV5-6 13 CASSLGQEYGYTF TGTGCCAGCAGCTTGGGACAGGAGTATGGCTACACCTTC
TRBJ1-2 - - TRBV2 14 CASIDRSGDYGYTF TGTGCCAGCATCGACCGGTCGGGGGACTATGGCTACACCTTC
TRBJ2-5 - - TRBV19 15 CASSEGWGGVETQYF TGTGCCAGTAGCGAGGGATGGGGGGGCGTGGAGACCCAGTACTTC
TRBJ1-6 TRBD1 once TRBV2 15 CASSRIGQGGTPLHF TGTGCCAGCAGTAGAATCGGACAGGGTGGAACACCCCTCCACTTT
TRBJ2-3 - - TRBV27 16 CASSLFPGLNTDTQYF TGTGCCAGCAGTTTATTCCCGGGACTCAACACAGATACGCAGTATTTT
TRBJ1-2 TRBD1 - TRBV6-5 13 CASRTTGAYGYTF TGTGCCAGCAGGACCACAGGGGCCTATGGCTACACCTTC
TRBJ1-1 - - TRBV27 11 CASRRGTEAFF TGTGCCAGTAGAAGGGGCACTGAAGCTTTCTTT
TRBJ1-1 - - TRBV30 18 CAWSVGAGHRRGNTEAFF TGTGCCTGGAGTGTAGGGGCAGGACATAGACGAGGAAACACTGAAGCTTTCTTT
TRBJ1-1 - - TRBV6-6 15 CASSYGTLPNTEAFF TGTGCCAGCAGTTACGGGACTCTGCCGAACACTGAAGCTTTCTTT
TRBJ1-2 - - TRBV18 14 CASSPSWGQGGYTF TGTGCCAGCTCACCCTCATGGGGGCAGGGAGGCTACACCTTC
TRBJ2-1 TRBD1 - TRBV5-1 15 CASSVGQGYGDEQFF TGCGCCAGCAGCGTCGGACAGGGTTATGGCGATGAGCAGTTCTTC
TRBJ1-1 - - TRBV10-2 13 CASSESRSTEAFF TGCGCCAGCAGTGAGTCTAGGAGTACTGAAGCTTTCTTT
TRBJ2-1 TRBD2 few TRBV18 18 CASSLNPLAGGSYNEQFF TGTGCCAGCTCGCTGAATCCACTAGCGGGGGGATCCTACAATGAGCAGTTCTTC
TRBJ2-7 - - TRBV4-1 17 CASSQDEFWQGTYEQYF TGCGCCAGCAGCCAAGATGAATTCTGGCAGGGCACCTACGAGCAGTACTTC
TRBJ2-5 TRBD2 - TRBV4-2 16 CASSEAGGRIQETQYF TGTGCCAGCAGCGAAGCGGGGGGGAGAATACAAGAGACCCAGTACTTC
TRBJ1-1 - - TRBV29-1 13 CSVEGQMNTEAFF TGCAGCGTTGAGGGACAAATGAACACTGAAGCTTTCTTT